This T cell receptor (beta chain) was recorded in a study of blood T cell repertoires in COVID-19 (dated by TCRdb to about 2020). Background on the whole study: Collaborator samples came from the United States, Italy and Spain and covered acute and convalescent phases of COVID-19. The prospective study material was composed of cDNA or gDNA derived from T cells, B-cell-depleted T cells, or PBMCs. The dataset comprised deeply sampled blood TCRbeta repertoires from subjects exposed to, actively infected with, or recovered from COVID-19. The repertoires were released in a freely available public database intended as a resource for research on the immune response to SARS-CoV-2. Samples came from the ongoing ImmuneRACE study (first 160 participants) plus 1,254 subjects from 6 global collaborators. Nearly every sample came with metadata listing a de-identified subject ID, COVID-19 status, age in years and sex. Where HLA class I and class II types were available, the types were taken from metadata supplied by the sample provider, not from assay-based typing.

The immunoSEQ Assay, a bias-controlled multiplex PCR, was used to amplify TCRbeta CDR3 regions from genomic DNA. The study's processing was this. Nucleated cell counts per sample were estimated from amplification of reference gene primers within the assay. To quantify the absolute abundance of each unique TCRbeta CDR3 rearrangement, sequence reads were collapsed and filtered. For each sample, productive Simpson clonality was calculated by taking the square root of Simpson's diversity index across productive rearrangements. The source is immuneACCESS, and TCRdb retained only in-frame sequences with V and J called. Part of the clones is not carried over; for the studies checked, unresolved V genes explain less than half of this, and the remainder is unexplained. The DNA gave D and trimming, while V, J and clone size come from that table. This sample lists under 50,000 clones; roughly 69% were detected once. The ten most abundant clones make up around 5.9% of the sample.

Reading from cysteine to phenylalanine, the CDR3 counts 14 amino acids. The entry retains the CDR3 DNA only, 42 bases that are in frame from base 1. The germline V gene provides CDR1 SGHVS and CDR2 FQNEAQ. Between the V and J ends, shortened by 5 bases and 5 bases respectively, the junction contains 13 bases. Summary of the overall study and its limitations: The amount of clinical and demographic metadata varied by source and participant and was provided uncurated.

Collaborating institutions collected whole blood in K2EDTA tubes following their own protocols. Collaborator samples were shipped for TCRbeta analysis as frozen whole blood, isolated PBMCs, or DNA extracted from either sample type. In the case of this clone: It has no known antigen specificity. It has no much larger one-base neighbor in the sample; base qualities were not kept.

Rearrangement joined TRBV7-8 to TRBJ2-1; the D gene is not confidently resolved. The receptor's source is a man at least 80 years old with acute or convalescent COVID-19. The sequencing input was peripheral blood. The DNA sequence is TGTGCCAGCAGCGCCCCGTTACGAGACAATGAGCAGTTCTTC. Its translation is CASSAPLRDNEQFF.